The entry below describes one T cell receptor beta chain. Libraries were prepared by immunoSEQ multiplex PCR; TCRdb keeps only in-frame clonotypes and omits some of them. The sample records 25,000 to 30,000 clones, roughly 87% being singletons. This entry is derived from a study of blood T cell repertoires in COVID-19. Losses at the gene ends were 4 bases for V and 4 bases for J; bases not matched to a gene: 10. The CDR3 extends over 16 amino acids. Germline V gene data show CDR1 as MDHEN and CDR2 as SYDVKM. Sequenced: peripheral blood. The TCR was taken from a human donor in a cohort sampled during active COVID-19. V and J are TRBV28 and TRBJ2-7; 10 positions match TRBD2. DNA of the CDR3: TGTGCCAGCAGTTGGCTCTCTAGCGGGAGAAATTACGAGCAGTACTTC. It codes for CASSWLSSGRNYEQYF.